The source of this T cell receptor (beta chain) is a study of blood T cells in healthy people across ages. The use of a sample-barcoded 5' primer and a J-beta primer mix characterized a second PCR of 7 to 11 cycles. TCRdb redid the calling of the 5' RACE reads with MiXCR, one entry per CDR3 protein. Of 790,000 or so distinct CDR3 sequences in the sample, roughly three fifths were seen once. CDR1 and CDR2 (germline): ENHRY, SYGVKD. The V segment lost 4 bases and the J segment 5 bases; nucleotides outside the gene matches: 10. This CDR3 comprises 16 residues. The chain couples TRBV10-3 to TRBJ2-3; 9 nucleotides line up with TRBD2. The specimen sequenced was blood. The clonotype comes from a man aged 35 to 55 in good health. The CDR3 DNA follows: TGTGCCATCAGTGTAGGACCTAGCGGGGAAGGAGATACGCAGTATTTT. This gives the protein CAISVGPSGEGDTQYF.